This is a list of T cell receptor beta chains from one sample in a study of blood T cells in healthy people across ages. TCRdb reprocessed the 5' RACE reads with MiXCR, giving one entry per CDR3 protein. The sample carries roughly 2 million distinct CDR3 sequences, roughly 52% recorded once. Specimen: blood. The receptors were gathered from a woman in her thirties or forties in good health. The CDR3 runs from the conserved cysteine through the conserved F or W. The D gene is left open where the match is weak. Some rows have no size entry. The others give once, few or many, or a class for an expanded clone.

CDR3 protein: CASSYATVGETQYF; CDR3 DNA: TGTGCCAGCAGTTACGCAACCGTCGGGGAGACCCAGTACTTC; V gene: TRBV6-2/TRBV6-3; J gene: TRBJ2-5; clone size: few; D gene: .
CDR3 protein: CASSEGQGRTGELFF; CDR3 DNA: TGTGCCAGCAGCGAGGGACAGGGGCGCACCGGGGAGCTGTTTTTT; V gene: TRBV7-9; J gene: TRBJ2-2; clone size: .; D gene: TRBD1
CDR3 protein: CASSQVDRGQPQHF; CDR3 DNA: TGCGCCAGCAGCCAAGTCGACAGGGGCCAGCCCCAGCATTTT; V gene: TRBV4-1; J gene: TRBJ1-5; clone size: once; D gene: TRBD1
CDR3 protein: CASSQAGGSNQPQHF; CDR3 DNA: TGCGCCAGCAGCCAAGCGGGCGGTAGCAATCAGCCCCAGCATTTT; V gene: TRBV4-1; J gene: TRBJ1-5; clone size: .; D gene: .
CDR3 protein: CSARENYKNEQFF; CDR3 DNA: TGCAGTGCTAGAGAGAACTACAAAAATGAGCAGTTCTTC; V gene: TRBV20-1; J gene: TRBJ2-1; clone size: few; D gene: .
CDR3 protein: CASSQAATSGLQYF; CDR3 DNA: TGCGCCAGCAGCCAAGCGGCGACTAGCGGATTACAGTATTTT; V gene: TRBV4-3; J gene: TRBJ2-3; clone size: .; D gene: TRBD2
CDR3 protein: CASSPQQGRRGGSHINEQFF; CDR3 DNA: TGTGCCAGCAGCCCGCAACAGGGTCGGCGGGGGGGCAGCCATATTAATGAGCAGTTCTTC; V gene: TRBV14; J gene: TRBJ2-1; clone size: .; D gene: TRBD2
CDR3 protein: CASSYRGDTYNEQFF; CDR3 DNA: TGTGCCAGCAGTTACCGTGGGGACACCTACAATGAGCAGTTCTTC; V gene: TRBV6-5; J gene: TRBJ2-1; clone size: .; D gene: .
CDR3 protein: CASSYSGGKTQYF; CDR3 DNA: TGTGCCAGCAGTTACTCCGGGGGGAAGACCCAGTACTTC; V gene: TRBV6-2/TRBV6-3; J gene: TRBJ2-5; clone size: few; D gene: TRBD2
CDR3 protein: CASSPTGHGYTF; CDR3 DNA: TGTGCCAGCAGCCCCACGGGCCATGGCTACACCTTC; V gene: TRBV7-9; J gene: TRBJ1-2; clone size: many; D gene: .
CDR3 protein: CASSVEQGTTNEQFF; CDR3 DNA: TGTGCCAGCAGTGTTGAACAGGGCACCACCAATGAGCAGTTCTTC; V gene: TRBV6-4; J gene: TRBJ2-1; clone size: .; D gene: .